This TCR beta chain is drawn from a study of control samples from healthy donors and cancer patients. Clones were read by immunoSEQ multiplex PCR, and TCRdb kept only the in-frame ones, dropping some. The table lists about 130,000 clones, 88% of them singletons. This receptor was identified in a man between 45 and 60 years old in good health. Specimen: blood.

For the CDR3, the DNA is TGTGCCAGCAGCTCCCGCGGACAGGACTATGGCTACACCTTC. Translating gives CASSSRGQDYGYTF. V usage is TRBV11-3 and J usage is TRBJ1-2, with 7 bases fitting TRBD1. V trimming: 4 bases; J trimming: 3 bases; junction bases outside the gene matches: 5. The CDR3 length is 14 residues. Germline CDR1 SGHNT, CDR2 YENEEA.